The 5 T cell receptor beta chains below were found in one sample sequenced in a study of OX40 agonist ivuxolimab in advanced cancers. Assay: immunoSEQ multiplex PCR; the TCRdb copy retains only in-frame clones and omits some. The sample carries 13,000 to 15,000 clones, approximately 90% recorded once. The sample consisted of CD4+ or CD8+ T cells sorted from blood, taken in a trial of the OX40 agonist ivuxolimab. The source of these receptors is an adult with an advanced solid tumor such as melanoma, head and neck, liver or kidney cancer.

The rearrangement links TRBV11-2 to TRBJ1-4; possible D gene TRBD1, 5 bases. The germline V gene encodes CDR1 SGHAT and CDR2 FQNNGV. This CDR3 has 13 amino acids. The V end lost 0 bases, the J end lost 6 bases, and 5 bases lay between the germline ends. CDR3 sequence reads: CASSLDRDEKLFF. In DNA, the CDR3 is TGTGCCAGCAGCTTAGACAGGGATGAAAAACTGTTTTTT.

The chain couples TRBV30 to TRBJ2-7, with D hard to call. Germline CDR1 is GTSNPN and CDR2 is SVGIG (reference sequence). Trimming left V 4 bases short and J 2 bases short, with 9 bases between. The length of the CDR3 is 12 residues. The chain's CDR3 is CAWNVGTYEQYF. In nucleotides, the CDR3 is TGTGCCTGGAATGTCGGAACCTACGAGCAGTACTTC.

The chain uses TRBV27 and TRBJ2-1; 10 positions match TRBD2. CDR1 and CDR2 from the germline V gene are MNHEY and SMNVEV (reference sequence). V trimming: 2 bases; J trimming: 4 bases; junction bases outside the gene matches: 8. This CDR3 region has 17 residues. The CDR3 DNA reads as TGTGCCAGCAGTTTAGGGGCTAGCGGGGGCCCTTACAATGAGCAGTTCTTC. Translation gives CASSLGASGGPYNEQFF.

The chain has TRBV27 and TRBJ2-3, with 9 bases aligning to TRBD1. This CDR3 is 14 amino acids long. V shed 3 bases and J 6 bases; nucleotides not matched to a gene: 4. Germline values: CDR1 MNHEY, CDR2 SMNVEV (reference sequence). CDR3 in amino acids: CASSFKTGGDTQYF. Written as DNA, the CDR3 is TGTGCCAGCAGTTTTAAGACAGGGGGGGATACGCAGTATTTT.

J is TRBJ2-2 and V is TRBV7-3; D might be TRBD2 (6 bases). V was clipped by 1 base and J by 5 bases, with 11 bases between them. The CDR3 covers 15 residues. Germline lookup yields CDR1 SGHTA and CDR2 FQGTGA. The CDR3 DNA reads TGTGCCAGCAGCTTAAGCGGGACGATTACCGGGGAGCTGTTTTTT. Amino acids: CASSLSGTITGELFF.